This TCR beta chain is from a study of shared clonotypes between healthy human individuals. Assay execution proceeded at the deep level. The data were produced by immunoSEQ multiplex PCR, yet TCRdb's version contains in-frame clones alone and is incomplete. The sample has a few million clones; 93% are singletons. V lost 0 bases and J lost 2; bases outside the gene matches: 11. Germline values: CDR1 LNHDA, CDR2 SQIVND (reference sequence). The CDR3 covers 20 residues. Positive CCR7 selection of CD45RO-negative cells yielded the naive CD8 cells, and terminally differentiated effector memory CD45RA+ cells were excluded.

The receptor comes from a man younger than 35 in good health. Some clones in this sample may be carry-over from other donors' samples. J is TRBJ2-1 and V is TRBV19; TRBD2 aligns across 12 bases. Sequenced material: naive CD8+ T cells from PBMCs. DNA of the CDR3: TGTGCCAGTAGTATAGACCCCCTAGCGGGAGGGTTTGGGACCTACAATGAGCAGTTCTTC. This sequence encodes CASSIDPLAGGFGTYNEQFF. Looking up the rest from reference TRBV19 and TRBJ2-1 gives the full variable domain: DGGITQSPKYLFRKEGQNVTLSCEQNLNHDAMYWYRQDPGQGLRLIYYSQIVNDFQKGDIAEGYSVSREKKESFPLTVTSAQKNPTAFYLCASSIDPLAGGFGTYNEQFFGPGTRLTVL.